This TCR beta chain derives from a study of CD4 T cells in relation to SARS-CoV-2 and coronaviruses. At the level of the study: TCR beta CDR3s were sequenced after roughly ten-day antigen culture of PBMCs. The negative reference was HIV-1 Nef peptide pool or peptide-free culture.

Unexposed donor CD4+ T cells date from about 2011-2018, before the COVID-19 pandemic. The cells were cultured for less than twelve days before CD4+ T cells were isolated. Testing used SARS-CoV-2 S/N and four cold-coronavirus spikes on unexposed-donor CD4+ T cells, cells permitting. Regarding this clone: Its specificity is unknown.

General observations from the study: Compared with monoreactive clones, crossreactive clones showed significantly weaker SARS-CoV-2 expansion.

Clones were read by immunoSEQ multiplex PCR, and TCRdb kept only the in-frame ones, dropping some. The top ten hold roughly a fifth of the sample, which has tens of thousands of clones, roughly 73% seen once. The ends were cut back, 0 bases at V and 5 bases at J, with 10 bases in the middle. The V gene's germline CDR1 is SGHDN and CDR2 FVKESK. The CDR3 is made up of 14 amino acids. The V and J genes are TRBV14 and TRBJ1-2, with unresolved D. Input material: CD4+ T cells from PBMCs, cultured in vitro. The sequence was collected from a human donor in good health. CDR3 sequence reads: CASSQDGQLYGYTF. DNA of the CDR3: TGTGCCAGCAGCCAAGATGGCCAGTTGTATGGCTACACCTTC.